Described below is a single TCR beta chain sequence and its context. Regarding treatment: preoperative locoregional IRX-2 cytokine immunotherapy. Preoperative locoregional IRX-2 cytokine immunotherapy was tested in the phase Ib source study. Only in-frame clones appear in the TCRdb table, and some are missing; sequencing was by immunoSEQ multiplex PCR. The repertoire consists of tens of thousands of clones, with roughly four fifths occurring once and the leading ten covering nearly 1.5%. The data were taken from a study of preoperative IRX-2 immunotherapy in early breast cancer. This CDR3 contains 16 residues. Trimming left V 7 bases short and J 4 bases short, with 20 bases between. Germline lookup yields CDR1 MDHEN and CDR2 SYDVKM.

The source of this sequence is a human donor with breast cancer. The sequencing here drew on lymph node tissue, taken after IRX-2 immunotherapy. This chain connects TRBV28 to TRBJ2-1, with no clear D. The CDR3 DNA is TGTGCCAGCAATTCTCGGATGGGGTCGAGGTACAATGAGCAGTTCTTC. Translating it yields CASNSRMGSRYNEQFF.